This T cell receptor (beta chain) was identified in a study of T-cell memory formation after mild COVID-19. TCRdb processed the 5' RACE reads anew with MiXCR; each CDR3 protein has one entry. The sample yields 350,000 to 550,000 distinct CDR3 sequences, under 20% seen once. This CDR3 region has 14 residues. CDR1 SGHRS and CDR2 YFSETQ come from the germline V gene. The V and J ends lost 0 bases and 6 bases, in that order; junction bases with no gene match: 2. In regard to this clonotype: No antigen is known for it.

Study-wide results and limits: Among CD4+ contracting clones, most were CM and EM, and CD8+ ones EMRA. Clones shrinking between day 15 and 85 showed a balanced CD4/CD8 split, and those that grew later tilted toward CD4+.

Sequenced: PBMCs or a T cell subset sorted from them (not recorded which). The rearrangement joins TRBV5-1 to TRBJ2-3; 9 bases line up with TRBD1. This clonotype originated in a young man who had mild COVID-19 (a few samples of this study predate the infection). Cell type and time point are not known. CDR3 region: CASSLGQGVDTQYF. The CDR3 DNA reads as TGCGCCAGCAGCTTGGGACAGGGGGTCGATACGCAGTATTTT.